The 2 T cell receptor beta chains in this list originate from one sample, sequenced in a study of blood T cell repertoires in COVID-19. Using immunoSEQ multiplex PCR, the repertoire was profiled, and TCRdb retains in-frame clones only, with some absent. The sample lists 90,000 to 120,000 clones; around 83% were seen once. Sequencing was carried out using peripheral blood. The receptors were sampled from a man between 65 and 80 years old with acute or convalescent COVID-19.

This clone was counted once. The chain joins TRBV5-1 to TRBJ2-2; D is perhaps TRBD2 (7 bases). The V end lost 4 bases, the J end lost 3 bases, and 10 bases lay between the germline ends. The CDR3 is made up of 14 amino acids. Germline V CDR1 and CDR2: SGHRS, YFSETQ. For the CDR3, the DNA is TGCGCCAGCAGCCCGGGGGGCGACACCGGGGAGCTGTTTTTT. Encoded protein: CASSPGGDTGELFF.

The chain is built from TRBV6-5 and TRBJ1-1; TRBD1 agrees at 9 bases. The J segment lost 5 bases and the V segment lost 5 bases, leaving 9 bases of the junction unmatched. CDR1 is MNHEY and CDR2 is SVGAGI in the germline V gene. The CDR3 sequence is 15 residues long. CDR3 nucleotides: TGTGCCAGCAGTCGGCCGACAGGGGGAGAAACTGAAGCTTTCTTT. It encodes CASSRPTGGETEAFF.